These 25 T cell receptor beta chains originate from one sample sequenced in a study of regulatory T cells in long-lasting Graves disease. Specified time point: newly diagnosed GD, antithyroid drugs for less than 3 months. The TCR library was made from RNA that had been extracted from PBMCs in TRIzol. Libraries of TCR beta came from iRepertoire HTBI primers plus Arm-PCR of CDR3 regions. TCRdb reanalysed the multiplex PCR reads using MiXCR and keeps one entry per CDR3 protein. The data show approximately 400,000 distinct CDR3 sequences, more than 13% seen once. The data were also submitted as part of a second study, on T cells in Graves' hyperthyroidism and ophthalmopathy.

Sequencing was performed on peripheral blood mononuclear cells (PBMCs), taken at new diagnosis, from a patient treated with antithyroid drugs. All receptors derive from a woman aged 25-40 years with Graves disease.

This clonotype was observed many times. The chain joins TRBV27 to TRBJ2-7; 7 bases line up with TRBD1. The V and J ends lost 3 bases and 0 bases, in that order; junction bases with no gene match: 5. CDR3 length equals 15 residues. Germline lookup yields CDR1 MNHEY and CDR2 SMNVEV (reference sequence). In nucleotides, the CDR3 is TGTGCCAGCAGTTTCCAACAGGGGATCTCCTACGAGCAGTACTTC. It yields the protein CASSFQQGISYEQYF.

This clonotype has at least ten counts. V usage is TRBV3-1 and J usage is TRBJ1-1; D call uncertain. Per the germline V gene, CDR1 is LGHDT and CDR2 is YNNKEL (reference sequence). This CDR3 is built from 12 residues. With 8 bases removed from V and 0 bases from J, the gap between germline ends came to 7 bases. The CDR3 reads CASSRVNTEAFF. The CDR3 nucleotides are TGTGCCAGCTCGAGGGTGAACACTGAAGCTTTCTTT.

This clonotype turned up a few times. Mismatch with germline at one junction end may stem from a read error. The rearrangement joins TRBV6-9 to TRBJ2-7; 7 bases match TRBD2. The CDR3 totals 15 residues. The germline V gene encodes CDR1 MNHGY and CDR2 SVAAGI. The CDR3 reads CASSEAGSGAYEQYF. The CDR3 DNA follows: TGCGCCAGCAGTGAAGCGGGATCCGGGGCCTACGAGCAGTACTTC.

In this sample, this clonotype turned up many times. This CDR3 is CSARDPGTGNTDTQYF. In nucleotides, the CDR3 is TGCAGTGCTAGAGACCCGGGGACAGGGAACACAGATACGCAGTATTTT. V gene TRBV20-1 combines with J gene TRBJ2-3; 9 bases fit TRBD1. The CDR3 contains 16 residues. CDR1 and CDR2 (germline): DFQATT, SNEGSKA (reference sequence). The V segment lost 0 bases and the J segment 2 bases; nucleotides outside the gene matches: 6.

This clonotype was found many times. This chain joins TRBV11-2 and TRBJ2-3; no definite D call. Germline CDR1 reads SGHAT; CDR2 reads FQNNGV. Trimming shortened V by 0 bases and J by 6 bases, and 10 bases separated the two germline ends. The CDR3 runs to 14 residues. The CDR3 here is CASSLDPRSDTQYF. In DNA, the CDR3 is TGTGCCAGCAGCTTAGACCCTAGATCGGATACGCAGTATTTT.

This chain uses TRBV5-1 with TRBJ2-5; the D is unclear. CDR3 length: 16 amino acids. Germline loops: CDR1 SGHRS, CDR2 YFSETQ. Trimming took 3 bases from V and 10 from J, leaving 25 bases between them. CDR3 residues: CASSSRGTPRGEVQYF. CDR3 DNA: TGCGCCAGCAGCTCGAGAGGCACACCTCGAGGAGAGGTCCAGTACTTC.

This clonotype has at least ten counts. This chain links TRBV20-1 with TRBJ2-1; no reliable D call. This CDR3 comprises 17 residues. V lost 0 bases and J lost 4, with 19 bases in between. Per germline, CDR1 DFQATT and CDR2 SNEGSKA (reference sequence). This CDR3 reads CSARDRASLGKYNEQFF. The DNA of the CDR3 is TGCAGTGCTAGAGATAGGGCTAGTTTGGGCAAATACAATGAGCAGTTCTTC.

The sample holds a few counts of this clonotype. The rearrangement links TRBV25-1 to TRBJ2-3, with D possibly matching TRBD1 (5 bases). V was cut by 4 bases and J by 5 bases, with 16 bases left in between. The length of the CDR3 is 15 residues. Per germline, CDR1 MGHDK and CDR2 SYGVNS. In DNA form, the CDR3 reads TGTGCCAGCAGTGCCCTAAGGGGAACGGGAGATACGCAGTATTTT. This gives the protein CASSALRGTGDTQYF.

This clonotype was counted once. This may be a read error: a much more frequent sequence differs by one nucleotide. The chain recombines TRBV20-1 with TRBJ2-5, with D maybe TRBD1 (6 bases). The V end lost 0 bases, the J end lost 7 bases, and 21 bases lay between the germline ends. The CDR3 has 16 amino acids. Germline CDR1 is DFQATT and CDR2 is SNEGSKA (reference sequence). CDR3 nucleotides: TGCAGTGCTAGAGACCCTACAGGGTTCGTTAGAGGGACCCAGTACTTC. Translation: CSARDPTGFVRGTQYF.

V and J are TRBV14 and TRBJ2-3, with D maybe TRBD1 (5 bases). V dropped 5 bases and J dropped 2 bases, with 11 bases sitting between them. The CDR3 has 14 residues. Germline assignment: CDR1 SGHDN and CDR2 FVKESK. Written as DNA, the CDR3 is TGTGCCAGCAGCTTTATAGGGGCCACAGATACGCAGTATTTT. Its protein is CASSFIGATDTQYF.

This clonotype appeared a few times. V and J are TRBV7-3 and TRBJ1-1; tentatively, D is TRBD1 (5 bases). V was clipped by 0 bases and J by 4 bases, with 12 bases between them. The CDR3 is 15 amino acids. Germline assignment: CDR1 SGHTA and CDR2 FQGTGA. The CDR3: CASSLTAGGVTEAFF. The CDR3 DNA reads as TGTGCCAGCAGCTTAACGGCAGGAGGGGTCACTGAAGCTTTCTTT.

This clonotype was observed at least ten times. This chain joins TRBV28 and TRBJ2-6, with 9 bases lining up with TRBD2. The junction had 25 bases not matched to a gene; V was cut back by 6 bases and J by 1 base. This CDR3 spans 23 amino acids. Germline V gives CDR1 MDHEN, CDR2 SYDVKM. The CDR3 reads CASSHMALFAGGLSQSGANVLTF. CDR3 coding DNA: TGTGCCAGCAGCCATATGGCCCTTTTTGCGGGAGGGCTCTCTCAATCTGGGGCCAACGTCCTGACTTTC.

The chain combines TRBV27 with TRBJ1-5; D unclear. The V gene's germline CDR1 is MNHEY and CDR2 SMNVEV (reference sequence). The CDR3 runs to 14 residues. V lost 5 bases and J 9 bases, leaving 17 bases between the germline ends. The CDR3 DNA is TGTGCCAGCAGTGCAGCCGCGAGTTTTCGGCCCCAGCATTTT. It yields the protein CASSAAASFRPQHF.

This chain joins TRBV12-3 or TRBV12-4 and TRBJ1-4; possible D gene TRBD1, 5 bases. This CDR3 region has 14 residues. V lost 5 bases and J lost 8, with 15 bases in between. The CDR3 sequence is CASSPDRSGEKLFF. In DNA, the CDR3 is TGTGCCAGCAGTCCCGACAGAAGTGGCGAAAAACTGTTTTTT.

The chain has TRBV30 and TRBJ2-7; TRBD2 agrees at 7 bases. Unmatched junction bases numbered 7, after V lost 0 bases and J lost 5 bases. The length of the CDR3 is 14 residues. Germline lookup yields CDR1 GTSNPN and CDR2 SVGIG (reference sequence). CDR3 protein: CAWSVGLAAHEQYF. DNA of the CDR3: TGTGCCTGGAGTGTAGGGCTAGCGGCCCACGAGCAGTACTTC.

This clonotype was found many times. The chain couples TRBV7-2 to TRBJ2-1, with D possibly matching TRBD2 (6 bases). V lost 0 bases, J lost 3 bases, and 9 bases lay in between. The CDR3 spans 15 residues. The germline V gene has CDR1 SGHTA and CDR2 FQGNSA. The CDR3 protein is CASSLAGGFYNEQFF. The CDR3, as DNA: TGTGCCAGCAGCTTAGCGGGAGGCTTCTACAATGAGCAGTTCTTC.

This clonotype was counted ten times or more. V and J are TRBV12-5 and TRBJ2-3; D unclear. The CDR3 sequence is 12 residues long. CDR1 LGHNT and CDR2 FRNRAP come from the germline V gene. V was cut by 2 bases and J by 7 bases, with 7 bases left in between. The CDR3 DNA follows: TGTGCTAGTGGTTTGTCCGGGCATACGCAGTATTTT. The encoded protein is CASGLSGHTQYF.

This clonotype was seen repeatedly, ten times or more. The chain links TRBV7-9 to TRBJ2-7; D gene uncertain. The CDR3 covers 11 residues. Germline V gene lookup returns CDR1 SEHNR and CDR2 FQNEAQ (reference sequence). Trimming took off 3 bases at V and 7 bases at J, with 7 bases between the two ends. CDR3: CASSFLWEQYF. The CDR3 nucleotides are TGTGCCAGCAGCTTTCTCTGGGAGCAGTACTTC.

The chain recombines TRBV19 with TRBJ2-1; 9 bases align to TRBD2. The CDR3 loop spans 17 amino acids. The V gene's germline CDR1 is LNHDA and CDR2 SQIVND (reference sequence). The J segment lost 8 bases and the V segment lost 0 bases, leaving 11 bases of the junction unmatched. The CDR3 DNA is TGTGCCAGTAGTATAGATATCTCACTAGCGGGTTGGGATGAGCAGTTCTTC. Protein sequence: CASSIDISLAGWDEQFF.

The table lists this clonotype with many counts. The V call is TRBV4-1, the J call TRBJ1-1; no definite D call. V was shortened by 6 bases and J by 3 bases, with 14 bases between the two germline ends. The CDR3 runs to 14 residues. Germline V lookup: CDR1 MGHRA, CDR2 YSYEKL. DNA for the CDR3: TGCGCCAGCAGGGGCCCCCTAAGGGACACTGAAGCTTTCTTT. As protein: CASRGPLRDTEAFF.

This clonotype was counted ten times or more. The chain recombines TRBV9 with TRBJ1-5; 7 nucleotides line up with TRBD1. In germline, CDR1 is SGDLS, CDR2 YYNGEE. The J segment lost 2 bases and the V segment lost 2 bases, leaving 4 bases of the junction unmatched. This CDR3 has 15 residues. The CDR3 sequence: CASSVTGNRNQPQHF. In nucleotides, the CDR3 is TGTGCCAGCAGCGTGACAGGGAATCGCAATCAGCCCCAGCATTTT. Full variable domain (remainder filled in from reference TRBV9 and TRBJ1-5): DSGVTQTPKHLITATGQRVTLRCSPRSGDLSVYWYQQSLDQGLQFLIQYYNGEERAKGNILERFSAQQFPDLHSELNLSSLELGDSALYFCASSVTGNRNQPQHFGDGTRLSIL.

This clonotype came up many times. The chain combines TRBV3-1 with TRBJ1-6; 8 nucleotides agree with TRBD1. Germline lookup yields CDR1 LGHDT and CDR2 YNNKEL (reference sequence). The trim removed 8 bases at V and 13 bases at J, leaving 13 bases unmatched. This CDR3 region has 14 residues. DNA of the CDR3: TGTGCCAGCCGACCGGACAGGGAAATTACTCCCCTCCACTTT. It yields the protein CASRPDREITPLHF.

The chain combines TRBV5-1 with TRBJ1-1; a possible D gene is TRBD1 (6 bases). Per the germline V gene, CDR1 is SGHRS and CDR2 is YFSETQ. Trimming took 3 bases from V and 7 from J, leaving 10 bases between them. The CDR3 is made up of 12 amino acids. The CDR3 protein is CASSSEGGEAFF. The DNA for the CDR3 is TGCGCCAGCAGCTCCGAGGGGGGTGAAGCTTTCTTT.

In its sample, this clonotype was seen many times. This chain links TRBV12-3 or TRBV12-4 with TRBJ2-5; 8 nucleotides align to TRBD2. The V and J ends lost 5 bases and 7 bases, in that order; junction bases with no gene match: 9. The CDR3 length is 14 residues. The CDR3 DNA follows: TGTGCCAGCAGTCGGGGGACTAGGGCAAGGACCCAGTACTTC. It translates to CASSRGTRARTQYF.

The V gene is TRBV6-2 or TRBV6-3, the J gene TRBJ2-4; TRBD1 is a possible D gene (6 bases). The germline V gene encodes CDR1 MNHEY and CDR2 SVGEGT. The CDR3 runs 17 residues. The ends were cut back, 4 bases at V and 0 bases at J, with 16 bases in the middle. CDR3 amino acids: CASSSQTGSGAKNIQYF. The CDR3 coding sequence is TGTGCCAGCAGTTCACAAACAGGGTCTGGAGCCAAAAACATTCAGTACTTC.